This paragraph reports one T cell receptor (beta chain). Its antigen is unidentified. The data belong to a study of T-cell reconstitution after alpha-beta-depleted transplantation in children. Study-wide results and limits: Several hundred expanded graft clones reportedly were the source of alpha-beta T cells about two months after transplant. In some patients, recipient T cells and intrathymic progenitors surviving conditioning explained high day-60 diversity.

Trimming left V 7 bases short and J 4 bases short, with 16 bases between. The CDR3 is 15 amino acids. The germline V gene has CDR1 MNHNS and CDR2 SASEGT. Unique molecular identifiers were incorporated during preparation of the TCRbeta library. Via MiXCR, TCRdb re-called the PCR reads, giving one row per CDR3 protein. Of some 440,000 distinct CDR3 sequences listed, about 16% are singletons. This chain uses TRBV6-1 with TRBJ2-2, with D unclear. The clonotype originates from a boy younger than two who had a stem cell transplant for Wiskott-Aldrich syndrome, so the T cells may come from the graft donor. Source: PBMCs, mostly from graft donor cells, taken 360 days after TCRalphabeta/CD19-depleted stem cell transplant. The CDR3 region is CASTLPTTFTGELFF. The CDR3 nucleotides read TGTGCCAGCACTCTTCCTACCACGTTCACCGGGGAGCTGTTTTTT.